Sequencing of this T cell receptor beta chain was carried out in a study of T cell repertoires in cytomegalovirus infection (dated by TCRdb to between 2019 and 2020). At the level of the whole study: The peptide stimulations were aimed at well-studied HLA-B-restricted epitopes as well as recently identified HLA-C-restricted CMV epitopes, whose presentation resists viral immunomodulation. The HLA type of each donor mattered for the analysis, because public TCR beta signatures pointed to carriage of CMV infection along with the matching HLA type. Broad study findings and their caveats: The ex vivo response was dominated by HLA-C-restricted CMV-specific TCR beta clonotypes, which also provided the single most frequent clonotype in two of eight donors. In both this cohort and an independent roughly 400-donor cohort, the cumulative frequency of public TCR beta family members distinguished carriers of CMV infection plus the relevant HLA type.

From its cysteine to its phenylalanine, the CDR3 spans 12 amino acids. Just the 36-base CDR3 DNA is kept, in frame starting at base 1. V and J are truncated by 6 bases and 3 bases respectively, leaving an intervening sequence of 7 bases. CDR1 and CDR2, per the germline V gene, are SNHLY and FYNNEI. The meaning of the sample's treatment or condition label: in vitro stimulation with specific CMV peptide epitopes to enrich CMV-specific T cells. Sequencing was performed on an Illumina HiSeq 1500. The public sequencing data were trimmed at Q25 with fastp and processed into clonotypes with MiXCR by TCRdb, which kept only in-frame beta chains. Each entry is one CDR3 protein sequence, shown with its most common DNA and genes. The sample has some 500,000 distinct CDR3 sequences on record, about 40% of them singletons. The ten largest clones capture more than 40% of the sample. This clonotype appeared a few times. Its antigen is not yet known. There are no base qualities to consult, and no much larger clone falls within one base.

The clonotype comes from a human donor in good health (CMV status not recorded). Some clones in this sample may be carry-over from other donors' samples. This sequence uses TRBV2 and TRBJ2-3; D gene: possibly TRBD2, on 5 matching bases. Sequenced here: cultured PBMCs, sampled from culture after CMV antigen stimulation. The CDR3 region has the sequence CASREVTDTQYF. In nucleotides, the sequence is TGTGCCAGCAGGGAGGTGACAGATACGCAGTATTTT. The full variable domain, with segments outside the CDR3 supplied by the reference TRBV2 and TRBJ2-3 proteins, appears as EPEVTQTPSHQVTQMGQEVILRCVPISNHLYFYWYRQILGQKVEFLVSFYNNEISEKSEIFDDQFSVERPDGSNFTLKIRSTKLEDSAMYFCASREVTDTQYFGPGTRLTVL.